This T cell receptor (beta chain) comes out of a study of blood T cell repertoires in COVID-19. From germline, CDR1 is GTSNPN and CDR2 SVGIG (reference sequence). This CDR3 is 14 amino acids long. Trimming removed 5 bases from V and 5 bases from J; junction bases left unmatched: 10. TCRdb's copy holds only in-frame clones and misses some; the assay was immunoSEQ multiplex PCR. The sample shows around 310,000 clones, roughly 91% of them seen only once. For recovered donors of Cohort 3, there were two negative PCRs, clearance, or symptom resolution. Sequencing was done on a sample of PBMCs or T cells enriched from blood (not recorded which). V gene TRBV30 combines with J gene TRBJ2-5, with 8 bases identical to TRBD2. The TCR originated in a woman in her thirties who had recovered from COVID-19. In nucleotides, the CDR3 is TGTGCCTGGGGATTAAAAGCGGGAGCGGAGACCCAGTACTTC. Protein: CAWGLKAGAETQYF.